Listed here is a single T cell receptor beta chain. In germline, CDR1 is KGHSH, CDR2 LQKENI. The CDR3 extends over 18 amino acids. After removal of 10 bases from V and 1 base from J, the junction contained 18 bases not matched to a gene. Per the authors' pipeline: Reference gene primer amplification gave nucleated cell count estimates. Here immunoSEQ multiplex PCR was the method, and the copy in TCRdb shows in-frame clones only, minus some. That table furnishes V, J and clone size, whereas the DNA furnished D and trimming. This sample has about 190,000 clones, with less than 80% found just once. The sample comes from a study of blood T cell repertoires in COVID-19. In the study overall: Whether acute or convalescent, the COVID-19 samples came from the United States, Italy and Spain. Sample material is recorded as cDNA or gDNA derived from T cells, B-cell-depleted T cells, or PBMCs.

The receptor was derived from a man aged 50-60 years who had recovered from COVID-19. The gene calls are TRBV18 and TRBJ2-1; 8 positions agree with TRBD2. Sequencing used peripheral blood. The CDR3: CATTTHNSGTTSYNEQFF. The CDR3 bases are TGTGCCACAACGACACATAATAGCGGGACAACGTCCTACAATGAGCAGTTCTTC.